A single sample is the source of the 19 T cell receptor beta chains below, sequenced in a study of cytomegalovirus exposure and HLA in healthy donors. Generated by immunoSEQ multiplex PCR, the TCRdb table keeps only in-frame clones and is missing some. This table holds roughly 130,000 clones, more than 70% found once. The sequencing input was PBMCs. The receptors come from a young man in good health and CMV-seronegative.

The V call is TRBV5-6, the J call TRBJ1-6; unclear D gene. The CDR3 loop spans 12 amino acids. V dropped 4 bases and J dropped 9 bases, with 8 bases sitting between them. Per germline, CDR1 SGHDT and CDR2 YYEEEE. CDR3 nucleotide sequence: TGTGCCAGCAGCCCCACCGGTTCACCCCTCCACTTT. This translates into CASSPTGSPLHF.

The chain couples TRBV2 to TRBJ2-5; D uncertain. V gave up 3 bases and J gave up 1 base, with 12 bases separating them. The CDR3 spans 15 residues. The germline gives CDR1 SNHLY, CDR2 FYNNEI. The CDR3 region has the DNA TGTGCCAGCAGTGAGAACAGTGGTCTCCAAGAGACCCAGTACTTC. Translating it yields CASSENSGLQETQYF.

The rearrangement joins TRBV30 to TRBJ1-5; D not resolved. Germline CDR1 reads GTSNPN; CDR2 reads SVGIG (reference sequence). The CDR3 is made up of 13 amino acids. Trimming removed 2 bases from V and 7 bases from J, with 12 bases in between. CDR3 region: CAWSYSGSQPQHF. The DNA for the CDR3 is TGTGCCTGGAGTTACTCGGGTTCCCAGCCCCAGCATTTT.

This chain joins TRBV30 and TRBJ2-2, with 7 bases identical to TRBD2. This CDR3 comprises 16 residues. Germline loops: CDR1 GTSNPN, CDR2 SVGIG (reference sequence). J was trimmed by 6 bases and V by 0 bases; bases with no gene match: 10. In DNA form, the CDR3 reads TGTGCCTGGAGTGTTCGGGCGGGCGGGAGCGCCGGGGAGCTGTTTTTT. It codes for CAWSVRAGGSAGELFF.

The chain has TRBV7-3 and TRBJ2-2, with TRBD1 matching 7 bases. J gave up 3 bases and V 3 bases, and 1 base lay outside the gene matches. Germline CDR1 and CDR2: SGHTA and FQGTGA. The CDR3 loop spans 14 amino acids. In nucleotides, the CDR3 is TGTGCCAGCAGCTTGGGGACAGACACCGGGGAGCTGTTTTTT. Its translation is CASSLGTDTGELFF.

This clone was observed once. The chain links TRBV7-9 to TRBJ2-3, with a tentative D call TRBD1 (5 bases). CDR3 length: 16 residues. V lost 2 bases and J 0 bases, leaving 12 bases between the germline ends. CDR1 is SEHNR and CDR2 is FQNEAQ in the germline V gene (reference sequence). In DNA form, the CDR3 reads TGTGCCAGCAGCTTAACAGGCCCTACTAGCACAGATACGCAGTATTTT. Its protein product is CASSLTGPTSTDTQYF.

The chain is built from TRBV7-2 and TRBJ2-7, with TRBD1 matching 10 bases. The CDR3 has 14 residues. V lost 3 bases, J lost 6 bases, and 5 bases stayed unmatched. The V gene's germline CDR1 is SGHTA and CDR2 FQGNSA. The CDR3 coding sequence is TGTGCCAGCAGCTTGGACAGGGGGTTCGTCGAGCAGTACTTC. Protein product: CASSLDRGFVEQYF. Using reference TRBV7-2 and TRBJ2-7 for the parts outside the CDR3, the full variable domain is GAGVSQSPSNKVTEKGKDVELRCDPISGHTALYWYRQSLGQGLEFLIYFQGNSAPDKSGLPSDRFSAERTGGSVSTLTIQRTQQEDSAVYLCASSLDRGFVEQYFGPGTRLTVT.

In this sample, this clone turned up once. The chain has TRBV7-9 and TRBJ1-2; tentatively, D is TRBD1 (6 bases). Trimming stripped 0 bases from V and 6 bases from J, with 8 bases between. Germline CDR1 SEHNR, CDR2 FQNEAQ (reference sequence). CDR3 size: 13 residues. As DNA, the CDR3 is TGTGCCAGCAGCTTAGCGGGGGCGAATGGCTACACCTTC. It encodes CASSLAGANGYTF.

The rearrangement joins TRBV10-3 to TRBJ2-1; D is uncertain. V was clipped by 0 bases and J by 2 bases, with 8 bases between them. Germline CDR1 and CDR2: ENHRY and SYGVKD. This CDR3 spans 15 amino acids. The CDR3, as DNA: TGTGCCATCAGTGAGTCGACGAGCGCCTACAATGAGCAGTTCTTC. Protein sequence: CAISESTSAYNEQFF.

The chain uses TRBV29-1 and TRBJ2-7, with D perhaps TRBD2 (6 bases). The CDR3 is made up of 11 amino acids. V was shortened by 7 bases and J by 6 bases, with 13 bases between the two germline ends. Germline V lookup: CDR1 SQVTM, CDR2 ANQGSEA. The DNA of the CDR3 is TGCAGCGCTCTGATCGGGGGCGAGCAGTACTTC. This translates into CSALIGGEQYF.

The chain joins TRBV5-1 to TRBJ1-2, with D possibly being TRBD1 (6 bases). The ends were cut back, 4 bases at V and 5 bases at J, with 15 bases in the middle. The germline V gene has CDR1 SGHRS and CDR2 YFSETQ. The length of the CDR3 is 14 residues. CDR3: CASSLDGGVYGYTF. Here the CDR3 DNA reads TGCGCCAGCAGCCTTGATGGGGGCGTTTATGGCTACACCTTC. The full variable domain, in which reference TRBV5-1 and TRBJ1-2 provide the parts outside the CDR3, is KAGVTQTPRYLIKTRGQQVTLSCSPISGHRSVSWYQQTPGQGLQFLFEYFSETQRNKGNFPGRFSGRQFSNSRSEMNVSTLELGDSALYLCASSLDGGVYGYTFGSGTRLTVV.

CDR3 in DNA: TGTGCCAGCAGCTTAGACAGGCTGGGCGAGCAGTTCTTC. As protein: CASSLDRLGEQFF. The rearrangement joins TRBV7-2 to TRBJ2-1, with D possibly being TRBD1 (5 bases). Per the germline V gene, CDR1 is SGHTA and CDR2 is FQGNSA. CDR3 length: 13 residues. Trimming took off 1 base at V and 10 bases at J, with 11 bases between the two ends.

The chain links TRBV5-6 to TRBJ1-4, with D possibly matching TRBD1 (6 bases). The CDR3 is 14 amino acids. CDR1 and CDR2 from the germline V gene are SGHDT and YYEEEE. The ends were cut back, 2 bases at V and 7 bases at J, with 12 bases in the middle. The CDR3 DNA follows: TGTGCCAGCAGCTTTTTGGGGGCGCGTGAAAAACTGTTTTTT. Its protein product is CASSFLGAREKLFF.

The chain links TRBV5-1 to TRBJ2-5; D gene ambiguous. The CDR3 loop spans 18 amino acids. V dropped 4 bases and J dropped 2 bases, with 24 bases sitting between them. Looked up from germline, CDR1 is SGHRS and CDR2 is YFSETQ. The CDR3 sequence is CASSLPTYSTTKQETQYF. The CDR3 DNA follows: TGCGCCAGCAGCCTGCCAACGTACAGTACGACCAAACAAGAGACCCAGTACTTC.

This clone showed up just once. The chain carries TRBV7-3 and TRBJ2-3; 11 bases are shared with TRBD2. The germline V gene has CDR1 SGHTA and CDR2 FQGTGA. The CDR3 length is 14 residues. With V trimmed by 5 bases and J by 5 bases, 3 bases remained unmatched. The CDR3 spells CASSRGTSGDTQYF. The CDR3 DNA follows: TGTGCCAGCAGCCGCGGGACTAGCGGAGATACGCAGTATTTT. The whole variable domain, filled in from reference TRBV7-3 and TRBJ2-3, reads GAGVSQTPSNKVTEKGKYVELRCDPISGHTALYWYRQSLGQGPEFLIYFQGTGAADDSGLPNDRFFAVRPEGSVSTLKIQRTERGDSAVYLCASSRGTSGDTQYFGPGTRLTVL.

This chain joins TRBV5-1 and TRBJ2-2, with a weak D call TRBD2 (5 bases). This CDR3 contains 14 residues. Germline lookup yields CDR1 SGHRS and CDR2 YFSETQ. The ends were cut back, 0 bases at V and 7 bases at J, with 10 bases in the middle. The CDR3 protein is CASSLEDGGGELFF. For the CDR3, the DNA is TGCGCCAGCAGCTTGGAGGACGGAGGCGGGGAGCTGTTTTTT. Variable domain in full (rest from reference TRBV5-1 and TRBJ2-2): KAGVTQTPRYLIKTRGQQVTLSCSPISGHRSVSWYQQTPGQGLQFLFEYFSETQRNKGNFPGRFSGRQFSNSRSEMNVSTLELGDSALYLCASSLEDGGGELFFGEGSRLTVL.

This chain uses TRBV7-3 with TRBJ2-3; D not certain. The CDR3 sequence is 14 residues long. Per the germline V gene, CDR1 is SGHTA and CDR2 is FQGTGA. V was shortened by 1 base and J by 1 base, with 6 bases between the two germline ends. The CDR3 coding sequence is TGTGCCAGCAGCTTAAGTGGAGGCACAGATACGCAGTATTTT. It translates to CASSLSGGTDTQYF.

This clone was observed once. The genes are TRBV30 and TRBJ1-2, with 7 nucleotides matching TRBD1. The CDR3 extends over 14 amino acids. The J segment lost 6 bases and the V segment lost 0 bases, leaving 7 bases of the junction unmatched. Germline-derived CDR1 and CDR2 are GTSNPN and SVGIG (reference sequence). CDR3 sequence reads: CAWSVGGRGDGYTF. In DNA, the CDR3 is TGTGCCTGGAGTGTAGGGGGCAGGGGGGATGGCTACACCTTC.

The chain recombines TRBV7-9 with TRBJ2-7; 9 nucleotides agree with TRBD1. Per germline, CDR1 SEHNR and CDR2 FQNEAQ (reference sequence). The J segment lost 4 bases and the V segment lost 4 bases, leaving 5 bases of the junction unmatched. The CDR3 extends over 14 amino acids. CDR3 sequence: CASSSGTGIYEQYF. CDR3 nucleotides: TGTGCCAGCAGCTCCGGGACAGGGATTTACGAGCAGTACTTC.